The TCR beta chain described here comes from a study of OX40 agonist ivuxolimab in advanced cancers. Study-level background: Prior checkpoint blockade (anti-PD-1, anti-PD-L1 or anti-CTLA-4) was permitted; roughly 40% had it.

The table came from immunoSEQ multiplex PCR; TCRdb's copy has only in-frame clones and leaves some out. The profile covers around 67,000 clones, with approximately 89% appearing a single time and 2% to 2.5% taken by the ten largest. The V end was cut by 4 bases, the J end by 5 bases, with 11 bases between. This CDR3 contains 14 residues. The germline V gene has CDR1 SEHNR and CDR2 FQNEAQ (reference sequence). The source of this sequence is an adult with an advanced solid tumor such as melanoma, head and neck, liver or kidney cancer. The chain recombines TRBV7-9 with TRBJ2-2; D perhaps matches TRBD2 (6 bases). The starting material was CD4+ or CD8+ T cells sorted from blood, obtained in a trial of the OX40 agonist ivuxolimab. The CDR3 DNA follows: TGTGCCAGCAGCTCTCTTGGAGGGACCGGGGAGCTGTTTTTT. It is translated as CASSSLGGTGELFF.